This T cell receptor beta chain came from a study of graft-versus-host responses after intestinal transplantation (dated by TCRdb to the early 2020s). About the study as a whole: Recipients received multivisceral, liver-intestinal, or isolated intestinal transplants. Every recipient was given anti-thymocyte globulin induction, followed by approximately three years of maintenance tacrolimus and steroids. A peak of at least 4% donor T cells among recipient peripheral blood mononuclear cells was the definition used for donor T cell macrochimerism. A cohort of about two dozen intestinal transplant recipients, including one retransplant, was enrolled, and a few patients lacking pretransplant specimens were excluded. Rather than going through the commercial service, samples from a few later patients were sequenced in-house on an Illumina MiSeq and processed with MiXCR. Alloreactive clones were identified by sequencing pre-transplant mixed lymphocyte reaction products and comparing them with unstimulated pre-transplant donor and recipient T cells. Graft-versus-host and host-versus-graft alloreactive T cell clones were tracked in the graft, circulation and bone marrow after intestinal transplantation using bulk TCR-beta CDR3 sequencing. What the authors observed across the whole study: Early after transplant, peak levels of circulating GvH clones were associated with declines in HvG clones. Conclusions were limited by the relatively low number and heterogeneity of intestinal transplant patients. GvH clones turned up in recipient bone marrow, with some appearing earlier in ileal mucosa or blood, a pattern consistent with an intestinal mucosal origin. In patients with donor T cell macrochimerism, the allografts had high GvH to HvG T cell clonal ratios.

Library creation used the immunoSEQ multiplex PCR assay. In most patients, genomic DNA was isolated using the Qiagen DNeasy Blood and Tissue Kit and sent frozen to Adaptive Biotechnologies for TCR sequencing. For most patients, high-throughput TCR-beta CDR3 sequencing of genomic DNA was performed by Adaptive Biotechnologies. The paper's data handling went like this. Adaptive's ImmunoSEQ software supplied the TCR sequencing data for 15 to 20 patients, while MiXCR and VDJtools were used to process a few other patients. CD4 versus CD8 sorting errors were corrected by removing sequences found in both subsets at a frequency ratio below 5:1. CDR3 nucleotide sequences shared between donor and recipient were removed because their origin could not be assigned. To be classed as alloreactive, a clone needed at least 2-fold expansion over unstimulated cells and a minimum CFSE-low frequency of 0.002% (template counts) or 0.001% (read counts). Clones were considered mappable if detected in sequenced pre-transplant spleen, lymph node, or MLR CFSE-low populations of the donor or recipient. The cumulative frequency of alloreactive clones was calculated as a percentage of all sequences, weighted by copy number. TCRdb took over this immuneACCESS table, retaining in-frame rearrangements with V and J assigned. Such tables are incomplete; in checked studies, under half of the missing clones stem from an unresolved V gene, and the remainder is unexplained. That table is the source of V, J and clone size, and D and trimming were worked out from the DNA. In this sample the table shows just over 85,000 clones, 85% to 95% of which occur a single time. Around 0.36% of the sample is taken by the ten largest.

After removal of 5 bases from V and 4 bases from J, the junction retains 4 bases not matched to a gene. CDR1 and CDR2 are read off the germline V gene (reference sequence) as LNHDA and SQIVND. The CDR3 goes from the cysteine to the phenylalanine over 13 residues. The CDR3 DNA has 39 bases and is translated from base 1. Reading the label with the study, this specimen's time point is: cells obtained before transplantation from donor or recipient. CD3+CD4+ and CD3+CD8+ populations were FACS-sorted from unstimulated pre-transplant donor and recipient cells taken from spleen or lymph nodes. A word on this clone: The clone's antigen remains unknown. Per-base quality was not reported, and no clone a single base away is much larger than it.

The sample consisted of unstimulated CD8+ T cells sorted from spleen or lymph node cells, taken before transplant. This receptor was taken from a human donor who was the organ donor for an intestinal transplant. The sequence links TRBV19 to TRBJ1-1; TRBD1 agrees with 7 junctional bases. Here the CDR3 is given as CASSRTGLTEAFF. At the DNA level, the sequence is TGTGCCAGTAGTCGGACAGGACTCACTGAAGCTTTCTTT.